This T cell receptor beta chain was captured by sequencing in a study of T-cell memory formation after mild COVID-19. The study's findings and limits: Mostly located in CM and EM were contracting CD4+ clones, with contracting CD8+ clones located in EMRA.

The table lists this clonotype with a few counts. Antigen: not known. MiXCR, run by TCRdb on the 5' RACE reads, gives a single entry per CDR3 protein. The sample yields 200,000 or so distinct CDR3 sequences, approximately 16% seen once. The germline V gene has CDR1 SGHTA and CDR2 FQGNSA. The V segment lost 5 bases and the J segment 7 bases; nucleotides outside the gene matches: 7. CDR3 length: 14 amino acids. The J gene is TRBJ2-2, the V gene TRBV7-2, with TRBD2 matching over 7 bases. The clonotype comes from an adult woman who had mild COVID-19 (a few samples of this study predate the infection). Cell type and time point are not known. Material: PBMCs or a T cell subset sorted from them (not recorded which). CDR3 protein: CASSPQREGGELFF. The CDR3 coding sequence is TGTGCCAGCAGCCCACAGCGGGAAGGCGGGGAGCTGTTTTTT. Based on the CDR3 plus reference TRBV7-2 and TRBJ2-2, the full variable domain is GAGVSQSPSNKVTEKGKDVELRCDPISGHTALYWYRQSLGQGLEFLIYFQGNSAPDKSGLPSDRFSAERTGGSVSTLTIQRTQQEDSAVYLCASSPQREGGELFFGEGSRLTVL.